This T cell receptor beta chain comes out of a study of T-cell memory formation after mild COVID-19. Study at large: Clusters of TCRs were largely donor specific. Study-wide results and caveats: That cross-reactive memory joined was suggested by some responding clones appearing in pre-infection memory. Second-wave clones peaking on day 37 lacked confirmed SARS-CoV-2 specificity.

Each CDR3 protein gets one entry after TCRdb re-called the 5' RACE reads with MiXCR. The data hold around 340,000 distinct CDR3 sequences, with around 14% observed a single time. This clonotype was seen only a few times. As yet, its antigen is unknown. The clonotype comes from a man aged 18 to 35 who had mild COVID-19 (a few samples of this study predate the infection). Cell type and time point are not known. Material for sequencing was PBMCs or a T cell subset sorted from them (not recorded which).

The CDR3 loop reads CASTGSGAEAFF. For the CDR3, the DNA is TGCGCCAGCACAGGGTCGGGGGCTGAAGCTTTCTTT. This rearrangement joins TRBV5-1 to TRBJ1-1; a possible D gene is TRBD1 (5 bases). Trimming shortened V by 6 bases and J by 6 bases, and 12 bases separated the two germline ends. The germline CDR1 and CDR2 sequences are SGHRS and YFSETQ. The CDR3 runs to 12 residues. Together with reference TRBV5-1 and TRBJ1-1, the CDR3 gives the full variable domain: KAGVTQTPRYLIKTRGQQVTLSCSPISGHRSVSWYQQTPGQGLQFLFEYFSETQRNKGNFPGRFSGRQFSNSRSEMNVSTLELGDSALYLCASTGSGAEAFFGQGTRLTVV.